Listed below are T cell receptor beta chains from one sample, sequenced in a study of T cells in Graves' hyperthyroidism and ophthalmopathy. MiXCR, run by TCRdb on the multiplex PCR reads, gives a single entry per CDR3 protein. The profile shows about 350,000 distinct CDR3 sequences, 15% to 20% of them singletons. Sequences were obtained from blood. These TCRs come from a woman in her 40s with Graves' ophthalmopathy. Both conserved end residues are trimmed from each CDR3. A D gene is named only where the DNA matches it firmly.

CDR3aa: ASSFSGTGNQPQH
j_gene: TRBJ1-5
v_gene: TRBV28
d_gene: -

CDR3aa: ASSLSAGRAYEQY
j_gene: TRBJ2-7
v_gene: TRBV5-6
d_gene: TRBD2

CDR3aa: ASSLRDRYEQS
j_gene: TRBJ2-7
v_gene: TRBV6-1
d_gene: TRBD1

CDR3aa: ASSLRTGRETQY
j_gene: TRBJ2-5
v_gene: TRBV5-1
d_gene: TRBD1

CDR3aa: ASSYGSNQPQH
j_gene: TRBJ1-5
v_gene: TRBV28
d_gene: -

CDR3aa: ASSHYSKTNIGELF
j_gene: TRBJ2-2
v_gene: TRBV5-1
d_gene: -

CDR3aa: ASSEGSGLLAKNIQY
j_gene: TRBJ2-4
v_gene: TRBV6-1
d_gene: -

CDR3aa: ASSYARASNQPQH
j_gene: TRBJ1-5
v_gene: TRBV6-5
d_gene: -

CDR3aa: ASRSEQGAGYT
j_gene: TRBJ1-2
v_gene: TRBV28
d_gene: TRBD1

CDR3aa: ASSQGGGNNQPQH
j_gene: TRBJ1-5
v_gene: TRBV3-1
d_gene: -

CDR3aa: ATSEAGTGGLNTEAF
j_gene: TRBJ1-1
v_gene: TRBV15
d_gene: TRBD1

CDR3aa: ASSLDGTSYEQY
j_gene: TRBJ2-7
v_gene: TRBV5-1
d_gene: -

CDR3aa: ASSPADWSYEQY
j_gene: TRBJ2-7
v_gene: TRBV7-6
d_gene: -

CDR3aa: ASSLTGDREFGGYT
j_gene: TRBJ1-2
v_gene: TRBV5-1
d_gene: TRBD1

CDR3aa: ASSPGGWNYGYT
j_gene: TRBJ1-2
v_gene: TRBV18
d_gene: -

CDR3aa: ATKARREGQPQH
j_gene: TRBJ1-5
v_gene: TRBV19
d_gene: -

CDR3aa: ASSYSWGGGANVLT
j_gene: TRBJ2-6
v_gene: TRBV6-5
d_gene: -

CDR3aa: SVGLGDSNQPQH
j_gene: TRBJ1-5
v_gene: TRBV29-1
d_gene: -

CDR3aa: ASSQGVNSHQPQH
j_gene: TRBJ1-5
v_gene: TRBV4-1
d_gene: -

CDR3aa: ASSPRPKETQY
j_gene: TRBJ2-5
v_gene: TRBV3-1
d_gene: -

CDR3aa: ATSYSGGGYT
j_gene: TRBJ1-2
v_gene: TRBV24-1
d_gene: -

CDR3aa: ASSQDEDRGDEKLF
j_gene: TRBJ1-4
v_gene: TRBV4-3
d_gene: TRBD1

CDR3aa: ASSYMAGDSNTEAF
j_gene: TRBJ1-1
v_gene: TRBV6-2/TRBV6-3
d_gene: -

CDR3aa: ASGRGTTEAF
j_gene: TRBJ1-1
v_gene: TRBV2
d_gene: TRBD1

CDR3aa: ASSYSPDRAGELF
j_gene: TRBJ2-2
v_gene: TRBV6-5
d_gene: TRBD1

CDR3aa: ASTERLAGVGTGELF
j_gene: TRBJ2-2
v_gene: TRBV19
d_gene: TRBD2

CDR3aa: ASSAGTRYEQY
j_gene: TRBJ2-7
v_gene: TRBV27
d_gene: -

CDR3aa: ASSLGRTGGGYEQY
j_gene: TRBJ2-7
v_gene: TRBV12-3/TRBV12-4
d_gene: TRBD1

CDR3aa: ASTWAGGPETQY
j_gene: TRBJ2-5
v_gene: TRBV12-3/TRBV12-4
d_gene: TRBD2

CDR3aa: ASSQVLTGELF
j_gene: TRBJ2-2
v_gene: TRBV3-1
d_gene: -

CDR3aa: ASSSVGQGSMTEAF
j_gene: TRBJ1-1
v_gene: TRBV5-1
d_gene: TRBD1

CDR3aa: SVGGGGLEQY
j_gene: TRBJ2-7
v_gene: TRBV29-1
d_gene: -

CDR3aa: ASKDTQETQY
j_gene: TRBJ2-5
v_gene: TRBV5-1
d_gene: -

CDR3aa: SVEGGRAGDTEAF
j_gene: TRBJ1-1
v_gene: TRBV29-1
d_gene: -

CDR3aa: ASSFSSLFLALQETQY
j_gene: TRBJ2-5
v_gene: TRBV11-2
d_gene: -

CDR3aa: ASSLRRSRQPQH
j_gene: TRBJ1-5
v_gene: TRBV28
d_gene: -